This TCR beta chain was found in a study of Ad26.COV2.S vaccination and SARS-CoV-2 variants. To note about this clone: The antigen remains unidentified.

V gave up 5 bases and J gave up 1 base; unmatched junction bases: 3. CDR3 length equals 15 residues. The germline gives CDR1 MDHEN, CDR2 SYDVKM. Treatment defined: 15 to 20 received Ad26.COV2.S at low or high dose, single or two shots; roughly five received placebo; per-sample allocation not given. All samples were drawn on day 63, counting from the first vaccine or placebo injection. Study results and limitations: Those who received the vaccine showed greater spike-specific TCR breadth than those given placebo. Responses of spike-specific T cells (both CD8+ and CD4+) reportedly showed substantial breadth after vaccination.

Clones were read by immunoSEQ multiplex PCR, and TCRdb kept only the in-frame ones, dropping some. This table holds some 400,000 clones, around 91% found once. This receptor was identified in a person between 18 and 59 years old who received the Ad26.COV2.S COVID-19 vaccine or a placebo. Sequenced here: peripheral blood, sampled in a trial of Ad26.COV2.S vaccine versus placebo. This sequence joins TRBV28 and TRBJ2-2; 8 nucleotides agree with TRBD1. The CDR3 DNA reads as TGTGCCAGCAGTAGACAGGGGTGGAACACCGGGGAGCTGTTTTTT. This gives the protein CASSRQGWNTGELFF.